What follows is one T cell receptor beta chain and its context. The target antigen is unknown. This table comes from immunoSEQ multiplex PCR, and its TCRdb copy is limited to in-frame clones, with some not included. The data contain about 88,000 clones, approximately 81% of them singletons. This specimen belongs to a study of cytomegalovirus exposure and HLA in healthy donors. Study-level information: It was reported in a later analysis that the same platform had been used for the roughly 110 validation repertoires as for the 550 to 750 first-cohort repertoires.

Whole-study findings and limits: Altogether, 150 to 200 TCR beta chains were recorded as cytomegalovirus-associated.

This CDR3 has 16 residues. Germline V lookup: CDR1 SGHKS, CDR2 YYEKEE (reference sequence). V was pared by 0 bases and J by 0 bases, with 5 bases of the junction left unmatched. Source material: PBMCs. The TCR sequence derives from a woman younger than 35 in good health and CMV-seropositive. The V gene is TRBV5-5, the J gene TRBJ2-7; 8 bases agree with TRBD2. The CDR3 loop reads CASSLGAGAYSYEQYF. CDR3 coding DNA: TGTGCCAGCAGCTTGGGAGCGGGGGCATACTCCTACGAGCAGTACTTC.